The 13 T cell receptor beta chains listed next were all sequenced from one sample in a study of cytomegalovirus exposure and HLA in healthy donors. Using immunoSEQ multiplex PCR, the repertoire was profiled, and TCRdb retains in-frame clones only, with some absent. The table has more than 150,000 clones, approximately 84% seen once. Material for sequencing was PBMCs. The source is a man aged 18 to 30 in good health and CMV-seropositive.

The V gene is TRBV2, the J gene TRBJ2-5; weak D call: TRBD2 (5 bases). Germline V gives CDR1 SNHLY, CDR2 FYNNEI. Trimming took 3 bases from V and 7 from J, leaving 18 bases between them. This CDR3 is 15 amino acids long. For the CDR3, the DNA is TGTGCCAGCAGTGAGGGGTACCCACCAGAGGGGACCCAGTACTTC. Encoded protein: CASSEGYPPEGTQYF.

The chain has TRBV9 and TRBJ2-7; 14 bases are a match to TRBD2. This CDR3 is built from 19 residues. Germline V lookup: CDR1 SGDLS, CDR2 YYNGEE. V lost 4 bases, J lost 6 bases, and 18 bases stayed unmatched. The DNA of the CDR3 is TGTGCCAGCAGCCCGGGGTTGGGGACTAGCGGGAGAGTGGGCGGCGAGCAGTACTTC. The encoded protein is CASSPGLGTSGRVGGEQYF.

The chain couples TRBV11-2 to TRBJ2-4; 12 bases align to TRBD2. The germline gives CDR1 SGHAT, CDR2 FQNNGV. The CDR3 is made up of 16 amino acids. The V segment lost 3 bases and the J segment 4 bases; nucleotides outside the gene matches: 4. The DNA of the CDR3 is TGTGCCAGCAGCTTGACTAGCGGGAGATGGAAAAACATTCAGTACTTC. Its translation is CASSLTSGRWKNIQYF.

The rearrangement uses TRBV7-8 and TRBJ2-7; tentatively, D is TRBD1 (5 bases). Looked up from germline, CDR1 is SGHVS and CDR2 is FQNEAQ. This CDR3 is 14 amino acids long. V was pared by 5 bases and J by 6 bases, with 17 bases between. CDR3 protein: CASSPVRESFEQYF. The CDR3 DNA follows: TGTGCCAGCAGCCCCGTCAGGGAATCTTTCGAGCAGTACTTC.

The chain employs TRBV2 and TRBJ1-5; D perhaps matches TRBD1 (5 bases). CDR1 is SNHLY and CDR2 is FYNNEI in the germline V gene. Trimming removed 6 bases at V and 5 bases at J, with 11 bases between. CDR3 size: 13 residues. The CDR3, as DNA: TGTGCCAGCAGCGGGACTGGAGATCAGCCCCAGCATTTT. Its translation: CASSGTGDQPQHF.

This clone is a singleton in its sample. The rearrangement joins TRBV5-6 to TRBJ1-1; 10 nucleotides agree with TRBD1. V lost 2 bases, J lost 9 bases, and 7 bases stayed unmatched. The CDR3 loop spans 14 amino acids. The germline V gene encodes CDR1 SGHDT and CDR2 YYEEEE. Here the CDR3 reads CASSFGTGAPKAFF. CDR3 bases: TGTGCCAGCAGCTTTGGGACAGGGGCCCCCAAAGCTTTCTTT. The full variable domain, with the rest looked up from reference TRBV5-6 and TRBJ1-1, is DAGVTQSPTHLIKTRGQQVTLRCSPKSGHDTVSWYQQALGQGPQFIFQYYEEEERQRGNFPDRFSGHQFPNYSSELNVNALLLGDSALYLCASSFGTGAPKAFFGQGTRLTVV.

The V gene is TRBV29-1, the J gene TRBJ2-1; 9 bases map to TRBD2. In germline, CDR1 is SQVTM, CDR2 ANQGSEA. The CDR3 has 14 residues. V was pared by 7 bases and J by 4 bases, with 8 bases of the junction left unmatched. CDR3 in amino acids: CSAAAGGSYNEQFF. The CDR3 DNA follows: TGCAGCGCCGCGGCGGGAGGGTCTTACAATGAGCAGTTCTTC.

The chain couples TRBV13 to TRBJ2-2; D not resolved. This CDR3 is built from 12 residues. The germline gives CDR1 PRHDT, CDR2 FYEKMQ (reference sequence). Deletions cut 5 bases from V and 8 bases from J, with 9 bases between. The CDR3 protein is CASSLPRGELFF. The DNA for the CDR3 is TGTGCCAGCAGCCTACCGCGGGGGGAGCTGTTTTTT.

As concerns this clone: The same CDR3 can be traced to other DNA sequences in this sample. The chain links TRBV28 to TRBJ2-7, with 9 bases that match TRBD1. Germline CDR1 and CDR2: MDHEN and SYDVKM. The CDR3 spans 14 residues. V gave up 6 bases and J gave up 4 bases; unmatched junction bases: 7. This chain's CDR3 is CASRPPGQGYEQYF. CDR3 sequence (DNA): TGTGCCAGCAGGCCCCCGGGACAGGGATACGAGCAGTACTTC.

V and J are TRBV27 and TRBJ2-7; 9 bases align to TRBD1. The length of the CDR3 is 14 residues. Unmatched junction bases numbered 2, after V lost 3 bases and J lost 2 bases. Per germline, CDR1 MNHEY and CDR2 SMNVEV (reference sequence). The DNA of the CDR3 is TGTGCCAGCAGTTTGGGGGACAGGGCCTACGAGCAGTACTTC. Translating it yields CASSLGDRAYEQYF.

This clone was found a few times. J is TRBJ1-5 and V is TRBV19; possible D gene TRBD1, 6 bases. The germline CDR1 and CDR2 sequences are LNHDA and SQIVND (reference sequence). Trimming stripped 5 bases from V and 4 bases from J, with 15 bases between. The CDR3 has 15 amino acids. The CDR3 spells CASSPIYRENQPQHF. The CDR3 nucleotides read TGTGCCAGTAGTCCGATCTACAGGGAGAATCAGCCCCAGCATTTT.

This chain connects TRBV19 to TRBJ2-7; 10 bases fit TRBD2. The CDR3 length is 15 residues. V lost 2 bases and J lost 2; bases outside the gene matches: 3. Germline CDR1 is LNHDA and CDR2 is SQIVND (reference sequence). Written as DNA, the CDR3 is TGTGCCAGTAGTATAACCACTAGCGGGGCCTACGAGCAGTACTTC. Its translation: CASSITTSGAYEQYF. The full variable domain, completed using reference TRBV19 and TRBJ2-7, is DGGITQSPKYLFRKEGQNVTLSCEQNLNHDAMYWYRQDPGQGLRLIYYSQIVNDFQKGDIAEGYSVSREKKESFPLTVTSAQKNPTAFYLCASSITTSGAYEQYFGPGTRLTVT.

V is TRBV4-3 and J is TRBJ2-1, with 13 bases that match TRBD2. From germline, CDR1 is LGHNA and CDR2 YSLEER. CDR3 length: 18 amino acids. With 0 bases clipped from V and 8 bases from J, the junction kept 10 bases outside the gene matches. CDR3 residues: CASSQDSRTSGSLYEQFF. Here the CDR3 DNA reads TGCGCCAGCAGCCAAGATTCCAGGACTAGCGGGAGTCTCTATGAGCAGTTCTTC.